Here is one T cell receptor (beta chain) with its context. Its antigen target is currently unknown. No base-level quality is on record; no much larger clone is a single base apart. The CDR3 runs 13 residues from the cysteine to the phenylalanine. Just the 39-base CDR3 DNA is kept, in frame starting at base 1. CDR1 and CDR2 are read off the germline V gene (reference sequence) as MNHNY and SVGAGI. The germline ends are 11 bases apart after V is trimmed by 6 bases and J by 5 bases. The sample is drawn from a study of T cells after yellow fever vaccination (dated by TCRdb to 2018 to 2020). For the wider study: The SMART-Seq v4 Ultra Low Input RNA kit was used to prepare libraries from fractions with low cell numbers. Bulk TCR alpha and beta repertoires were sequenced longitudinally to track T-cell clones before and after primary and booster YFV17D yellow fever vaccination. The cohort comprised two healthy male donors, one aged 18 to 29 and one aged 30 to 40 years. Blood was drawn at multiple timepoints before and after primary and secondary immunization, with bulk PBMC replicates and cell subsets isolated.

TCR cDNA was made using 5'RACE template switching, a step that added a universal primer site and unique molecular identifiers. Priming for cDNA synthesis came from both the TCR alpha and TCR beta constant segments. Two PCR steps were used to amplify libraries, with sample barcodes and sequencing adapters being added in the second step. Sequencing of the libraries was done on either Illumina HiSeq 2500 (2x100 bp) or NovaSeq (2x150 bp). Per the source publication's procedure: MIGEC was used to demultiplex reads and collapse the reads into UMI consensus sequences, and MiXCR was used for V(D)J alignment. Vaccine-responding clonotypes were defined with edgeR using replicate PBMC samples, requiring FDR below 0.01 and a log2 fold change above 5 up to day 15. Bulk clonotypes were assigned CD4 or CD8 identity according to which sequenced CD4 or CD8 repertoire held them at higher abundance. TCRdb redid the processing of the public reads, applying fastp at Q25 and MiXCR, and retained in-frame beta chains. One record per CDR3 amino acid sequence lists the most common genes and DNA. The V and J calls come from TCRdb's annotation, not from the publication. The sample has just under 600,000 distinct CDR3 sequences on record, roughly 12% of them singletons. The top ten constitute around 15% of the sample.

In light of the paper, this sample's treatment or condition label describes: live attenuated yellow fever vaccine strain. At each blood-draw timepoint, two biological replicates of bulk PBMCs were obtained. PBMCs were isolated from peripheral blood using a standard Ficoll-Paque protocol. TriZol was used to extract RNA from bulk PBMCs, CD4 and CD8 fractions, and dextramer-positive and dextramer-negative fractions. Study-wide findings and limitations: Most clones expanded after primary vaccination were re-detected after the booster (approximately 96% of CD4 and roughly 85% of CD8), suggesting broad memory maintenance. A small share of clonotypes occurred in both CD4 and CD8 compartments, likely arising from convergent recombination. The secondary T-cell response was weaker than the primary response but faster, peaking on day 5 instead of day 15. Because only a couple of donors were included in the study, the extent to which the findings can be generalized is limited. Computational filtering was required because FACS-sorted repertoires could contain abundant contaminating clonotypes from the bulk population.

The TCR sequence derives from a man aged 30 to 39 who received the YFV17D yellow fever vaccine. Source: PBMCs, taken on the day of the yellow fever booster vaccination. This chain joins TRBV6-6 to TRBJ2-1; the D gene could be either TRBD1 or TRBD2, each agreeing at 5 bases. The CDR3 reads CASSGDGHNEQFF. The sequence in DNA is TGTGCCAGCAGCGGGGACGGCCACAATGAGCAGTTCTTC.